This TCR beta chain was observed in a study of cytomegalovirus exposure and HLA in healthy donors. Study-wide results and caveats: For most subjects, TCR beta sequences were reported to predict HLA-A and HLA-B alleles with accuracy.

It was with 60 Vbeta and 13 Jbeta primers that the PCR ran. Libraries were prepared by immunoSEQ multiplex PCR; TCRdb keeps only in-frame clonotypes and omits some of them. The repertoire has around 160,000 clones, roughly four fifths of them found once; the top ten carry about 4%. Trimming pared 5 bases from V and 7 bases from J, leaving 14 bases between. CDR1 and CDR2 (germline): SEHNR, FQNEAQ (reference sequence). This CDR3 contains 13 residues. As concerns this clone: The target antigen is unknown.

This chain uses TRBV7-9 with TRBJ2-5; D possibly corresponds to TRBD1 (6 bases). The material sequenced was PBMCs. The clonotype originates from a man aged 45-60 years in good health and CMV-seropositive. CDR3 amino acids: CASSVQGPGTQYF. The CDR3 DNA reads TGTGCCAGCAGCGTACAGGGTCCGGGGACCCAGTACTTC.